This T cell receptor beta chain was sequenced for a study of OX40 agonist ivuxolimab in advanced cancers. Looking at the study overall: Allowance was made for prior anti-PD-1, anti-PD-L1 or anti-CTLA-4 therapy, and 40% to 45% had some.

The study, taken as a whole, reports: Antigen specificity remained undetermined for the expanded peripheral T cells. There was clonal expansion of CD4+ and CD8+ blood T cells by week 6 at 0.1 to 3.0 mg/kg. Averaging showed that CD8+ T cells had more expanded clones than CD4+ did.

TCRdb keeps only in-frame clones here, not all; method: immunoSEQ multiplex PCR. The table records approximately 56,000 clones, 75% to 90% of them present only once. The CDR3 length is 15 residues. CDR1 SGDLS and CDR2 YYNGEE come from the germline V gene. V shed 2 bases, J shed 5 bases, and the junction held 9 bases outside the gene matches. Notes on this clone: Antigen specificity is unknown.

This chain links TRBV9 with TRBJ1-1; 7 bases map to TRBD1. Here the sequenced sample was CD4+ or CD8+ T cells sorted from blood, taken in a trial of the OX40 agonist ivuxolimab. This receptor was obtained from an adult with an advanced solid tumor such as melanoma, head and neck, liver or kidney cancer. The chain's CDR3 is CASSVTGARGTEAFF. DNA of the CDR3: TGTGCCAGCAGCGTTACAGGGGCGCGGGGAACTGAAGCTTTCTTT.